The sequence of this TCR beta chain was determined in a study of cytomegalovirus exposure and HLA in healthy donors. Study context: A prior analysis found 100 million to 140 million unique TCR beta sequences from roughly 180 million T cells. Caucasian-associated ancestry cluster membership applied to about four fifths of about 370 genotyped donors. Study-level points and caveats: An Asian-associated ancestry cluster reportedly showed fewer N-insertions than the approximately 650-donor mean in a later analysis.

The CDR3 runs to 14 residues. Germline V gives CDR1 SGDLS, CDR2 YYNGEE. The V gene lost 0 bases and the J gene lost 5 bases, with 10 bases spanning the gap. About this clone itself: Its specificity is not known.

Researchers ran the PCR with 60 Vbeta and 13 Jbeta primers. As handled by the study authors: Later work found 65 million to 100 million unique TCR beta chains, with roughly 11 million shared. TCRdb keeps only in-frame clones here, not all; method: immunoSEQ multiplex PCR. The DNA was the basis for D and trimming; V, J and clone size are from that table. Of about 140,000 clones in the sample, about 84% were seen once. V usage is TRBV9 and J usage is TRBJ2-3, with a weak D call TRBD1 (5 bases). The TCR originated in a man aged 45-60 years in good health and CMV-seronegative. Material: PBMCs. Here the CDR3 DNA reads TGTGCCAGCAGCGTAGACAGGTCGCGAGATACGCAGTATTTT. This codes for CASSVDRSRDTQYF.